The 27 T cell receptor beta chains reported below all come from one sample, sequenced in a study of blood T cells in healthy people across ages. A second PCR, run for roughly 7 to 12 cycles, used a sample-barcoded 5' primer plus a J-beta primer mix. TCRdb redid the calling of the 5' RACE reads with MiXCR, one entry per CDR3 protein. The repertoire holds fewer than 1 million distinct CDR3 sequences, around 42% seen once, with about a fifth in the top ten. Input material: blood. All receptors come from a man in his 60s in good health.

The chain employs TRBV5-1 and TRBJ2-7; D is possibly TRBD2 (5 bases). Looked up from germline, CDR1 is SGHRS and CDR2 is YFSETQ. This CDR3 is built from 16 residues. The V end lost 0 bases, the J end lost 2 bases, and 15 bases lay between the germline ends. CDR3 region: CASSLDPGGVAYEQYF. CDR3 coding DNA: TGCGCCAGCAGCTTGGATCCAGGAGGAGTGGCCTACGAGCAGTACTTC.

V and J are TRBV20-1 and TRBJ2-7; D is ambiguous. Trimming took off 3 bases at V and 2 bases at J, with 17 bases between the two ends. Germline V lookup: CDR1 DFQATT, CDR2 SNEGSKA (reference sequence). The CDR3 consists of 15 residues. As DNA, the CDR3 is TGCAGTGCTAGTAGGTCGCCGGTTAATGCCTACGAGCAGTACTTC. Protein product: CSASRSPVNAYEQYF.

CDR3 sequence reads: CVSSRVDSSGETQYF. The CDR3 DNA follows: TGTGTCAGTAGCCGTGTTGACAGTTCGGGGGAGACCCAGTACTTC. This sequence joins TRBV7-8 and TRBJ2-5; D is tentatively TRBD1 or TRBD2 (5 bases each). Germline V CDR1 and CDR2: SGHVS, FQNEAQ. The CDR3 has 15 amino acids.

The J gene is TRBJ2-6, the V gene TRBV7-2; D possibly corresponds to TRBD2 (5 bases). The CDR3 has 17 amino acids. In germline, CDR1 is SGHTA, CDR2 FQGNSA. V lost 2 bases, J lost 1 base, and 12 bases lay in between. The CDR3 sequence: CASSLKGVGSGANVLTF. CDR3 coding DNA: TGTGCCAGCAGCTTAAAGGGAGTTGGGTCTGGGGCCAACGTCCTGACTTTC.

CDR3 protein: CASSPLDSLYGYTF. Here the CDR3 DNA reads TGTGCCAGCTCACCACTGGACAGTCTCTATGGCTACACCTTC. V is TRBV18 and J is TRBJ1-2, with a possible D match to TRBD1 (6 bases). The CDR3 has 14 residues. Germline values: CDR1 KGHSH, CDR2 LQKENI. The V end was cut by 1 base, the J end by 4 bases, with 10 bases between. Full variable domain (missing parts from reference TRBV18 and TRBJ1-2): NAGVMQNPRHLVRRRGQEARLRCSPMKGHSHVYWYRQLPEEGLKFMVYLQKENIIDESGMPKERFSAEFPKEGPSILRIQQVVRGDSAAYFCASSPLDSLYGYTFGSGTRLTVV.

This chain links TRBV20-1 with TRBJ1-5, with D hard to call. V was trimmed by 3 bases and J by 4 bases, leaving 7 bases between them. Per the germline V gene, CDR1 is DFQATT and CDR2 is SNEGSKA (reference sequence). CDR3 length equals 12 residues. CDR3 loop: CSASWSNQPQHF. In nucleotides, the CDR3 is TGCAGTGCTAGTTGGAGTAATCAGCCCCAGCATTTT.

The rearrangement joins TRBV20-1 to TRBJ2-1; 9 bases fit TRBD2. In germline, CDR1 is DFQATT, CDR2 SNEGSKA (reference sequence). J lost 5 bases, V lost 0 bases, and 5 bases had no gene match. This CDR3 spans 15 amino acids. The CDR3 DNA reads as TGCAGTGCTAGAGATCGGCTAGCGGGGCACAATGAGCAGTTCTTC. It yields the protein CSARDRLAGHNEQFF.

The table lists this clonotype with a count of one. A clone one base away is much larger, so this may be a read error. The rearrangement links TRBV7-2 to TRBJ2-1; TRBD2 matches 7 bases. The CDR3 runs 11 residues. Germline V gene sequence: CDR1 SGHTA, CDR2 FQGNSA. The CDR3 here is CAGSWGGQPFF. Written as DNA, the CDR3 is TGTGCCGGCAGCTGGGGGGGTCAACCGTTCTTC.

On this clonotype: The junction departs from the called germline gene at one end, perhaps through a read error. The chain links TRBV5-1 to TRBJ2-3; 11 positions agree with TRBD1. The CDR3 contains 16 residues. Germline loops: CDR1 SGHRS, CDR2 YFSETQ. The CDR3 DNA reads as TGCACCAGCAACCCAGGACAGGGGGCGAGTACAGATACGCAGTATTTT. Residues: CTSNPGQGASTDTQYF.

The chain carries TRBV3-1 and TRBJ2-3, with 11 bases identical to TRBD2. The CDR3 is 18 amino acids. CDR1 is LGHDT and CDR2 is YNNKEL in the germline V gene (reference sequence). V was pared by 0 bases and J by 0 bases, with 5 bases of the junction left unmatched. In DNA form, the CDR3 reads TGTGCCAGCAGCCAAGATCGCCTAGCGGGGGGTAGCACAGATACGCAGTATTTT. It yields the protein CASSQDRLAGGSTDTQYF.

The count of this clonotype is one. The chain uses TRBV7-2 and TRBJ2-3, with 8 positions matching TRBD1. J gave up 2 bases and V 6 bases, and 7 bases lay outside the gene matches. The CDR3 is made up of 15 amino acids. Germline lookup yields CDR1 SGHTA and CDR2 FQGNSA. CDR3 coding DNA: TGTGCCAGCAGTTACGGGACAGGAGCCACAGATACGCAGTATTTT. Residues: CASSYGTGATDTQYF.

This clonotype was picked up a small number of times. This rearrangement joins TRBV7-2 to TRBJ1-1; D gene ambiguous. CDR1 and CDR2 from the germline V gene are SGHTA and FQGNSA. This CDR3 is 13 amino acids long. Trimming pared 10 bases from V and 0 bases from J, leaving 12 bases between. The CDR3 is CATKTSMNTEAFF. The CDR3 DNA is TGTGCCACCAAGACTTCAATGAACACTGAAGCTTTCTTT.

The rearrangement links TRBV3-1 to TRBJ2-7; 10 nucleotides align to TRBD2. After removal of 2 bases from V and 6 bases from J, the junction contained 4 bases not matched to a gene. The CDR3 contains 14 residues. Germline lookup yields CDR1 LGHDT and CDR2 YNNKEL (reference sequence). For the CDR3, the DNA is TGTGCCAGCAGCCAAAATAGCGGGGGGACCGAGCAGTACTTC. It encodes CASSQNSGGTEQYF.

This chain connects TRBV6-5 to TRBJ2-7; weak D call: TRBD1 (5 bases). Germline CDR1 reads MNHEY; CDR2 reads SVGAGI. Trimming removed 6 bases at V and 6 bases at J, with 18 bases between. This CDR3 is built from 14 residues. The CDR3 nucleotides read TGTGCCAGCAGCCTCCCGACAGCCCCTGGCGAGCAGTACTTC. As protein: CASSLPTAPGEQYF.

In its sample, this clonotype was seen a few times. The V and J genes are TRBV11-3 and TRBJ1-1; TRBD1 might be the D (5 bases). The length of the CDR3 is 17 residues. Trimming removed 5 bases from V and 3 bases from J, with 22 bases in between. Germline values: CDR1 SGHNT, CDR2 YENEEA. The CDR3 DNA follows: TGTGCCAGCAGCCGCGGGGACTCCGAAAATGTAGACACTGAAGCTTTCTTT. Its protein product is CASSRGDSENVDTEAFF. Drawing the rest from reference TRBV11-3 and TRBJ1-1, the complete variable domain is EAGVVQSPRYKIIEKKQPVAFWCNPISGHNTLYWYLQNLGQGPELLIRYENEEAVDDSQLPKDRFSAERLKGVDSTLKIQPAELGDSAVYLCASSRGDSENVDTEAFFGQGTRLTVV.

This clonotype has a handful of counts. This sequence joins TRBV5-1 and TRBJ1-5, with 10 nucleotides matching TRBD1. J was trimmed by 7 bases and V by 3 bases; bases with no gene match: 4. The CDR3 loop spans 14 amino acids. CDR1 and CDR2 from the germline V gene are SGHRS and YFSETQ. The DNA for the CDR3 is TGCGCCAGCAGCTACGGGACAGGGGAGCAGCCCCAGCATTTT. Translation: CASSYGTGEQPQHF. Variable domain in full (rest from reference TRBV5-1 and TRBJ1-5): KAGVTQTPRYLIKTRGQQVTLSCSPISGHRSVSWYQQTPGQGLQFLFEYFSETQRNKGNFPGRFSGRQFSNSRSEMNVSTLELGDSALYLCASSYGTGEQPQHFGDGTRLSIL.

The V and J genes are TRBV7-2 and TRBJ2-5; 12 positions match TRBD2. This CDR3 has 18 residues. The trim removed 5 bases at V and 2 bases at J, leaving 12 bases unmatched. Germline CDR1 reads SGHTA; CDR2 reads FQGNSA. The CDR3 loop reads CASSLVLGLAGPQETQYF. CDR3 sequence (DNA): TGTGCCAGCAGCCTAGTACTGGGACTAGCGGGTCCTCAAGAGACCCAGTACTTC.

The chain links TRBV7-2 to TRBJ1-1; D remains unclear. This CDR3 has 12 amino acids. The germline V and J ends were trimmed by 5 bases and 7 bases, with 11 bases remaining between them. Per the germline V gene, CDR1 is SGHTA and CDR2 is FQGNSA. The CDR3 DNA is TGTGCCAGCAGCCGGGTCGACTATGAAGCTTTCTTT. As protein: CASSRVDYEAFF. The full variable domain, completed using reference TRBV7-2 and TRBJ1-1, is GAGVSQSPSNKVTEKGKDVELRCDPISGHTALYWYRQSLGQGLEFLIYFQGNSAPDKSGLPSDRFSAERTGGSVSTLTIQRTQQEDSAVYLCASSRVDYEAFFGQGTRLTVV.

This clonotype was picked up a small number of times. The CDR3 nucleotides are TGCGCCAGCAGCTTGGCCGGGGCAACAACCTACGAGCAGTACTTC. Translated: CASSLAGATTYEQYF. The V call is TRBV5-1, the J call TRBJ2-7; D may correspond to TRBD1 or TRBD2 (5 bases each). The CDR3 contains 15 residues. Trimming removed 0 bases from V and 2 bases from J, with 12 bases in between. CDR1 and CDR2 from the germline V gene are SGHRS and YFSETQ.

The CDR3 sequence is CASRMATPQETQYF. The CDR3, as DNA: TGTGCCAGCAGGATGGCGACTCCCCAAGAGACCCAGTACTTC. The V and J genes are TRBV6-1 and TRBJ2-5, with D uncertain. V was trimmed by 6 bases and J by 1 base, leaving 12 bases between them. The CDR3 covers 14 residues. The germline V gene has CDR1 MNHNS and CDR2 SASEGT.

The V gene is TRBV15, the J gene TRBJ2-7, with D perhaps matching TRBD2 (5 bases). Trimming removed 0 bases at V and 3 bases at J, with 12 bases between. Germline V gene lookup returns CDR1 LNHNV and CDR2 YYDKDF (reference sequence). The CDR3 is made up of 15 amino acids. The CDR3 DNA is TGTGCCACCAGCAGAGAACTGTCGGCGGGCTACGAGCAGTACTTC. Amino acid sequence: CATSRELSAGYEQYF.

This clonotype was picked up a small number of times. The genes are TRBV5-1 and TRBJ2-5; D assignment may be TRBD1 or TRBD2 (6 bases each). Looked up from germline, CDR1 is SGHRS and CDR2 is YFSETQ. The CDR3 loop spans 17 amino acids. The V end lost 2 bases, the J end lost 1 base, and 18 bases lay between the germline ends. In nucleotides, the CDR3 is TGCGCCAGCAGCTTCTTCCAGGGGCCGGGGGCCCAAGAGACCCAGTACTTC. It specifies CASSFFQGPGAQETQYF.

This sequence joins TRBV6-6 and TRBJ1-2; 9 bases are a match to TRBD1. The CDR3 is 12 amino acids. Trimming at V came to 8 bases and at J to 8 bases, leaving 6 bases not matched to a gene. The germline V gene has CDR1 MNHNY and CDR2 SVGAGI (reference sequence). CDR3 loop: CASGWTGDGYTF. DNA of the CDR3: TGTGCCAGCGGGTGGACAGGGGACGGCTACACCTTC.

The chain joins TRBV7-2 to TRBJ1-2, with D tentatively TRBD1 (6 bases). This CDR3 has 14 residues. Germline V gene lookup returns CDR1 SGHTA and CDR2 FQGNSA. Trimming took off 4 bases at V and 5 bases at J, with 14 bases between the two ends. CDR3 coding DNA: TGTGCCAGCAGCTATCGACAGGAGTTTTATGGCTACACCTTC. This codes for CASSYRQEFYGYTF.

CDR3 nucleotide sequence: TGTGCCAGCAGAGATAACGGGGGCACAGATACGCAGTATTTT. It is translated as CASRDNGGTDTQYF. V usage is TRBV27 and J usage is TRBJ2-3; D might be TRBD2 (5 bases). V lost 6 bases to trimming and J lost 1 base, with 11 bases between them. This CDR3 region has 14 residues. Germline CDR1 is MNHEY and CDR2 is SMNVEV (reference sequence).

The chain joins TRBV2 to TRBJ2-7; the match to TRBD2 covers 8 bases. CDR3 length: 15 amino acids. Per germline, CDR1 SNHLY and CDR2 FYNNEI. V was pared by 3 bases and J by 0 bases, with 4 bases of the junction left unmatched. The CDR3 region is CASSDVGGASYEQYF. The CDR3 DNA reads TGTGCCAGCAGTGACGTCGGGGGGGCCTCCTACGAGCAGTACTTC.

The chain combines TRBV20-1 with TRBJ1-5; TRBD1 agrees at 9 bases. The germline V gene encodes CDR1 DFQATT and CDR2 SNEGSKA (reference sequence). There are 15 residues in the CDR3. Unmatched junction bases numbered 5, after V lost 2 bases and J lost 3 bases. The CDR3 loop reads CSARPGTGYNQPQHF. DNA of the CDR3: TGCAGTGCTAGACCCGGGACAGGGTACAATCAGCCCCAGCATTTT.